Listed here are 29 T cell receptor beta chains from one sample, sequenced in a study of beta chain features in type 1 diabetes. TCRB transcripts that were expressed got sequenced, as all of the isolated RNA had been reverse transcribed. The method was immunoSEQ multiplex PCR; TCRdb's version includes in-frame clones alone and lacks a portion of them. The table includes over 100,000 clones, over 15% detected once. Their antigens are not known. General study findings and limits: TCRB CDR3 length was moderately but significantly reduced in all four CD4+ subsets of Type 1 diabetes patients.

The sequencing input was central memory CD4+ T cells from blood. These receptors all stem from a man aged 30 to 39 with type 1 diabetes.

The chain links TRBV6-5 to TRBJ2-7, with D perhaps given as TRBD1 or TRBD2 (5 bases each). In germline, CDR1 is MNHEY, CDR2 SVGAGI. V lost 10 bases and J lost 6, with 22 bases in between. The CDR3 has 14 amino acids. CDR3 amino acids: CATRPGRSSVEQYF. CDR3 nucleotides: TGTGCCACGCGACCGGGACGATCTTCGGTCGAGCAGTACTTC.

The CDR3: CAWSVKRGDRVSEKLFF. In nucleotides, the CDR3 is TGTGCCTGGAGTGTAAAACGTGGGGACAGGGTCAGTGAAAAACTGTTTTTT. The chain links TRBV30 to TRBJ1-4, with 9 bases identical to TRBD1. Trimming cost V 0 bases and J 7 bases; bases outside gene matches: 12. The germline gives CDR1 GTSNPN, CDR2 SVGIG (reference sequence). The CDR3 runs 17 residues.

Of note for this clone: A much larger clone lies one base from this, so it may be a read error. The chain recombines TRBV11-3 with TRBJ2-2; a possible D gene is TRBD2 (7 bases). This CDR3 comprises 17 residues. CDR1 and CDR2 (germline): SGHNT, YENEEA. CDR3: CASSFQIFAGDTGQLFF. Here the CDR3 DNA reads TGTGCCAGCAGCTTCCAAATATTTGCGGGGGACACCGGGCAGCTGTTTTTT.

This clone came up a few times. DNA for the CDR3: TGCGCCAGCAGCCAGGGGCGTAGCCCGACTGAGCAGTTCTTC. Translating gives CASSQGRSPTEQFF. The chain carries TRBV4-3 and TRBJ2-1, with a tentative D call TRBD1 (5 bases). V shed 3 bases and J shed 9 bases, with 15 bases lying between them. Germline CDR1 and CDR2: LGHNA and YSLEER. CDR3 length: 14 residues.

This clone was picked up many times. The chain recombines TRBV2 with TRBJ1-5; no reliable D call. The germline V gene has CDR1 SNHLY and CDR2 FYNNEI. Deletions cut 6 bases from V and 7 bases from J, with 10 bases between. This CDR3 is built from 12 residues. CDR3 sequence: CASRPLGQPQHF. The DNA of the CDR3 is TGTGCCAGCAGGCCGCTGGGGCAGCCCCAGCATTTT.

This clone was counted between two and nine times. The CDR3: CASSLKRQLPGGDTQYF. The CDR3 region has the DNA TGTGCCAGCAGCCTAAAAAGGCAACTCCCTGGCGGGGATACGCAGTATTTT. The V and J genes are TRBV5-4 and TRBJ2-3; TRBD2 might be the D (5 bases). The V end was cut by 4 bases, the J end by 6 bases, with 24 bases between. The germline CDR1 and CDR2 sequences are SGHNT and YYREEE (reference sequence). This CDR3 is 17 amino acids long.

J is TRBJ2-5 and V is TRBV5-1; D tentatively reads TRBD1 or TRBD2 (5 bases each). In germline, CDR1 is SGHRS, CDR2 YFSETQ. CDR3 length: 14 residues. Trimming cost V 3 bases and J 5 bases, with 14 bases left between them. The CDR3 DNA reads as TGCGCCAGCAGCTCGGGACGGCCGAGGGAGACCCAGTACTTC. It yields the protein CASSSGRPRETQYF.

This clone has more than one count but fewer than ten. An end of the junction differs from the germline gene, which may be a read error. The chain links TRBV5-4 to TRBJ2-6, with D maybe TRBD1 (6 bases). Germline CDR1 is SGHNT and CDR2 is YYREEE (reference sequence). This CDR3 comprises 17 residues. The CDR3 spells CASSQIRGTSGANVLTF. CDR3 in DNA: TGCGCCAGCAGCCAAATTAGGGGGACCTCTGGGGCCAACGTCCTGACTTTC.

This clone was seen a handful of times. The V and J genes are TRBV7-2 and TRBJ2-3, with a possible D match to TRBD1 (6 bases). V lost 5 bases to trimming and J lost 2 bases, with 11 bases between them. This CDR3 region has 14 residues. Germline loops: CDR1 SGHTA, CDR2 FQGNSA. CDR3 loop: CASSRDTDTDTQYF. CDR3 coding DNA: TGTGCCAGCAGCCGGGACACGGACACAGATACGCAGTATTTT.

The J gene is TRBJ1-1, the V gene TRBV27; D gene unclear. Trimming took off 9 bases at V and 0 bases at J, with 11 bases between the two ends. Per the germline V gene, CDR1 is MNHEY and CDR2 is SMNVEV (reference sequence). The CDR3 loop spans 13 amino acids. The CDR3 region has the DNA TGTGCCAGTGGTGTGCTTATGAACACTGAAGCTTTCTTT. It translates to CASGVLMNTEAFF.

This clone has ten or more counts. V usage is TRBV4-3 and J usage is TRBJ2-3; D not certain. The CDR3 has 13 amino acids. With 4 bases removed from V and 0 bases from J, the gap between germline ends came to 5 bases. Germline loops: CDR1 LGHNA, CDR2 YSLEER. The chain's CDR3 is CASSPTSTDTQYF. Here the CDR3 DNA reads TGCGCCAGCAGCCCGACTAGCACAGATACGCAGTATTTT.

This clone was observed a handful of times. This specimen includes other DNA sequences encoding the same CDR3. The chain carries TRBV6-5 and TRBJ1-2, with D perhaps TRBD1 (5 bases). Germline CDR1 and CDR2: MNHEY and SVGAGI. Trimming shortened V by 2 bases and J by 2 bases, and 6 bases separated the two germline ends. CDR3 length equals 13 residues. The CDR3, as DNA: TGTGCCAGCAGTTACGACAGAAACTATGGCTACACCTTC. It yields the protein CASSYDRNYGYTF.

CDR3 sequence (DNA): TGTGCCAGAACAGGGCCGCCTACGCAGTTCTTC. Its protein product is CARTGPPTQFF. The chain carries TRBV25-1 and TRBJ2-1; tentatively, D is TRBD1 (6 bases). Between the trimmed V and J ends, which lost 9 bases and 12 bases, there was a span of 15 bases. This CDR3 has 11 amino acids. Germline V gene data show CDR1 as MGHDK and CDR2 as SYGVNS. The full variable domain, with the rest looked up from reference TRBV25-1 and TRBJ2-1, is EADIYQTPRYLVIGTGKKITLECSQTMGHDKMYWYQQDPGMELHLIHYSYGVNSTEKGDLSSESTVSRIRTEHFPLTLESARPSHTSQYLCARTGPPTQFFGPGTRLTVL.

A few counts support this clone. The chain couples TRBV7-2 to TRBJ2-4; a weak D match, TRBD1 (5 bases). The CDR3 is made up of 16 amino acids. The germline V gene encodes CDR1 SGHTA and CDR2 FQGNSA. With 5 bases removed from V and 2 bases from J, the gap between germline ends came to 16 bases. The CDR3 loop is CASSPSTVLTKNIQYF. CDR3 DNA sequence: TGTGCCAGCAGCCCCTCGACAGTACTAACCAAAAACATTCAGTACTTC.

A few counts support this clone. The CDR3 DNA follows: TGTGCCAGCAGCTTCGGACAGGGGGAAGGGACTGAAGCTTTCTTT. It codes for CASSFGQGEGTEAFF. The V call is TRBV7-2, the J call TRBJ1-1, with 10 bases identical to TRBD1. The CDR3 extends over 15 amino acids. The germline CDR1 and CDR2 sequences are SGHTA and FQGNSA. The trim removed 3 bases at V and 5 bases at J, leaving 6 bases unmatched.

J is TRBJ2-3 and V is TRBV28; the D is unclear. Trimming took 8 bases from V and 9 from J, leaving 15 bases between them. CDR3 size: 12 residues. Germline CDR1 reads MDHEN; CDR2 reads SYDVKM. The CDR3: CASSVGFLTQYF. The DNA for the CDR3 is TGTGCCAGCTCTGTCGGGTTTTTAACGCAGTATTTT.

The chain couples TRBV9 to TRBJ2-7; 9 nucleotides align to TRBD2. V trimming: 0 bases; J trimming: 6 bases; junction bases outside the gene matches: 7. This CDR3 contains 15 residues. The germline V gene has CDR1 SGDLS and CDR2 YYNGEE. The CDR3 loop is CASSVEGLAGAEQYF. Written as DNA, the CDR3 is TGTGCCAGCAGCGTAGAGGGACTAGCCGGCGCCGAGCAGTACTTC.

This clone was counted a few times. V usage is TRBV19 and J usage is TRBJ1-5; 7 nucleotides align to TRBD1. This CDR3 is 13 amino acids long. CDR1 and CDR2 from the germline V gene are LNHDA and SQIVND (reference sequence). V dropped 1 base and J dropped 11; count of bases not matched to a gene: 5. CDR3 sequence: CASSIVRDSAQHF. The CDR3 bases are TGTGCCAGTAGTATAGTGAGGGACAGCGCCCAGCATTTT.

V and J are TRBV11-3 and TRBJ2-5, with a possible D match to TRBD1 (6 bases). Germline CDR1 and CDR2: SGHNT and YENEEA. The CDR3 has 14 amino acids. V was shortened by 4 bases and J by 4 bases, with 13 bases between the two germline ends. The chain's CDR3 is CASSSGAFTETQYF. CDR3 bases: TGTGCCAGCAGCTCAGGGGCCTTTACAGAGACCCAGTACTTC.

This clone appeared many times. This chain links TRBV10-1 with TRBJ1-6, with 9 bases aligning to TRBD1. Germline V gene data show CDR1 as WNHNN and CDR2 as SYGVQD (reference sequence). The junction had 5 bases not matched to a gene; V was cut back by 4 bases and J by 10 bases. This CDR3 has 14 amino acids. The CDR3 nucleotides read TGCGCCAGCAGTGCCGGGACAGGGAGCTCACCCCTCCACTTT. Amino acids: CASSAGTGSSPLHF.

This clone was observed a few times. The chain couples TRBV5-1 to TRBJ2-3; D not resolved. This CDR3 is built from 13 residues. In germline, CDR1 is SGHRS, CDR2 YFSETQ. Trimming pared 3 bases from V and 2 bases from J, leaving 7 bases between. The CDR3, as DNA: TGCGCCAGCAGCTCCGGGCTCACAGATACGCAGTATTTT. Its protein is CASSSGLTDTQYF.

This clone has just a few counts. V and J are TRBV10-2 and TRBJ1-5, with TRBD1 matching over 9 bases. Germline V gene lookup returns CDR1 WSHSY and CDR2 SAAADI. The CDR3 spans 15 residues. With V trimmed by 8 bases and J by 3 bases, 8 bases remained unmatched. The DNA for the CDR3 is TGCGCCAGCGGGGGACAGGGCTTGTACAATCAGCCCCAGCATTTT. Translated, it gives CASGGQGLYNQPQHF.

This clone was seen at least ten times. The J gene is TRBJ1-1, the V gene TRBV29-1; TRBD1 agrees at 8 bases. This CDR3 has 13 amino acids. Germline CDR1 and CDR2: SQVTM and ANQGSEA. V was clipped by 7 bases and J by 1 base; unmatched bases: 5. CDR3 loop: CSANGQGNTEAFF. The CDR3 nucleotides read TGCAGCGCGAATGGACAGGGGAACACTGAAGCTTTCTTT.

In the case of this clone: A junction boundary mismatches the germline segment, possibly from a read error. This chain connects TRBV7-7 to TRBJ2-3, with 12 positions matching TRBD1. This CDR3 is built from 16 residues. Germline CDR1 reads SSHAT; CDR2 reads FNYEAQ (reference sequence). The chain's CDR3 is CASSSGTGGPTDTQYF. The CDR3 nucleotides read TGTGCTAGCAGCTCCGGGACAGGGGGCCCCACAGATACGCAGTATTTT.

The CDR3 coding sequence is TGTGCCAGCTCACCAGGAGACGTGGAGTACTTC. It codes for CASSPGDVEYF. The genes are TRBV18 and TRBJ2-7; no firm D call. Trimming stripped 2 bases from V and 11 bases from J, with 10 bases between. The germline V gene encodes CDR1 KGHSH and CDR2 LQKENI. CDR3 length: 11 amino acids.

This clone has more than one count but fewer than ten. The V and J genes are TRBV7-2 and TRBJ2-2, with D unresolved. Trimming left V 2 bases short and J 1 base short, with 5 bases between. Germline CDR1 is SGHTA and CDR2 is FQGNSA. This CDR3 has 14 amino acids. CDR3 nucleotides: TGTGCCAGCAGCTTACGACGGAACACCGGGGAGCTGTTTTTT. Translated: CASSLRRNTGELFF.

The chain combines TRBV11-3 with TRBJ2-3; 11 nucleotides line up with TRBD1. CDR1 SGHNT and CDR2 YENEEA come from the germline V gene. J gave up 3 bases and V 5 bases, and 4 bases lay outside the gene matches. The length of the CDR3 is 15 residues. CDR3 sequence reads: CASSAGTGGTDTQYF. In DNA form, the CDR3 reads TGTGCCAGCAGCGCGGGGACAGGGGGGACAGATACGCAGTATTTT.

This clone came up many times. The CDR3 here is CASSVATPWAGNTIYF. CDR3 nucleotide sequence: TGTGCCAGCAGCGTAGCGACCCCCTGGGCGGGAAACACCATATATTTT. The chain combines TRBV9 with TRBJ1-3, with unresolved D. Germline V gene sequence: CDR1 SGDLS, CDR2 YYNGEE. There are 16 residues in the CDR3. V was shortened by 0 bases and J by 4 bases, with 14 bases between the two germline ends.

The chain uses TRBV9 and TRBJ2-2; D gene ambiguous. CDR3 size: 12 residues. From germline, CDR1 is SGDLS and CDR2 YYNGEE. V gave up 0 bases and J gave up 6 bases, with 3 bases separating them. The CDR3 spells CASSVDAGELFF. CDR3 bases: TGTGCCAGCAGCGTAGATGCCGGGGAGCTGTTTTTT.